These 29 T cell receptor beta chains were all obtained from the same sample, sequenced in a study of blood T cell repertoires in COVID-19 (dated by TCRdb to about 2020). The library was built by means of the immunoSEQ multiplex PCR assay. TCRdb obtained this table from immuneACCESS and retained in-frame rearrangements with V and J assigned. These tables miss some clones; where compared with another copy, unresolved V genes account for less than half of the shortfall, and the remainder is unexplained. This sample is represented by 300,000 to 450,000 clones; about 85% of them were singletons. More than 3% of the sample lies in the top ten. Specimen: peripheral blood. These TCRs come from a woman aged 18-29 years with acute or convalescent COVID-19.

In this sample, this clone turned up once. The CDR3 DNA reads as TGTGCCAGCAGTTCCTTTACGGGACAGGGGAGCGGCGAGCAGTACTTC. Translation: CASSSFTGQGSGEQYF. The rearrangement uses TRBV6-6 and TRBJ2-7, with 10 bases fitting TRBD1. The CDR3 is made up of 16 amino acids. Germline lookup yields CDR1 MNHNY and CDR2 SVGAGI (reference sequence). J lost 6 bases, V lost 4 bases, and 12 bases had no gene match.

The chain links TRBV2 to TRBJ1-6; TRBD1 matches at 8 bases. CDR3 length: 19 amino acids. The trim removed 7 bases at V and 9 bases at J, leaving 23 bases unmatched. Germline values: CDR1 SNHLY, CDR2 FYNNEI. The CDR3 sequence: CASTRDRGRIPAISSPLHF. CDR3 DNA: TGTGCCAGCACTAGAGACAGGGGCCGAATCCCTGCTATAAGTTCACCCCTCCACTTT.

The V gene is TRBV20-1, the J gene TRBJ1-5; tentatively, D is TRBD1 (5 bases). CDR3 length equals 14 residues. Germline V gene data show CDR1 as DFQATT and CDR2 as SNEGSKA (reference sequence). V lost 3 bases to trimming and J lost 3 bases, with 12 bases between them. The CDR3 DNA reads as TGCAGTGCTAGTACGGCAGGGTTCAATCAGCCCCAGCATTTT. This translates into CSASTAGFNQPQHF.

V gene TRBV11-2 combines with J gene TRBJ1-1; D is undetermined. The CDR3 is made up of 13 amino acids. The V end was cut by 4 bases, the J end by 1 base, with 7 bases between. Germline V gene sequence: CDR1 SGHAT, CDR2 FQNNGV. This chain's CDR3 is CASSSTRNTEAFF. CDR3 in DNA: TGTGCCAGCAGCTCCACAAGGAACACTGAAGCTTTCTTT. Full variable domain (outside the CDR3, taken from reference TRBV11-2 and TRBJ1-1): EAGVAQSPRYKIIEKRQSVAFWCNPISGHATLYWYQQILGQGPKLLIQFQNNGVVDDSQLPKDRFSAERLKGVDSTLKIQPAKLEDSAVYLCASSSTRNTEAFFGQGTRLTVV.

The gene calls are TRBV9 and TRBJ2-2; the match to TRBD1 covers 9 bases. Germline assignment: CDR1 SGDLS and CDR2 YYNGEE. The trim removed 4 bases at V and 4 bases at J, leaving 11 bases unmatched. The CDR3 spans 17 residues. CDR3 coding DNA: TGTGCCAGCAGCATCAGACAGGGGGTCACGTCCACCGGGGAGCTGTTTTTT. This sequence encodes CASSIRQGVTSTGELFF.

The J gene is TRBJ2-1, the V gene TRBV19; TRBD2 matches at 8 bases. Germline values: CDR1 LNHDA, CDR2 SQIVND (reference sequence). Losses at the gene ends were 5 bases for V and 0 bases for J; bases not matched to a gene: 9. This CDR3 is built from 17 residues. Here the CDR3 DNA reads TGTGCCAGTAGTGTGCACCGGGCGGGGGGCTCCTACAATGAGCAGTTCTTC. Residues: CASSVHRAGGSYNEQFF.

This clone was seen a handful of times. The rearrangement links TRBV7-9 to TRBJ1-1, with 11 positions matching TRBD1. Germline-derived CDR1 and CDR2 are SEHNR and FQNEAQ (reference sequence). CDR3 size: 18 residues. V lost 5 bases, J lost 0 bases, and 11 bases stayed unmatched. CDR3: CASSQPDRGPVMNTEAFF. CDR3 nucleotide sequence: TGTGCCAGCAGCCAACCGGACAGGGGGCCTGTGATGAACACTGAAGCTTTCTTT.

CDR3 bases: TGTGCCAGCAGTCCCGGGACAGGGGTTCCCTACGAGCAGTACTTC. As protein: CASSPGTGVPYEQYF. This chain links TRBV6-5 with TRBJ2-7, with 10 bases fitting TRBD1. Germline V CDR1 and CDR2: MNHEY, SVGAGI. CDR3 length: 15 residues. V was clipped by 5 bases and J by 2 bases; unmatched bases: 6.

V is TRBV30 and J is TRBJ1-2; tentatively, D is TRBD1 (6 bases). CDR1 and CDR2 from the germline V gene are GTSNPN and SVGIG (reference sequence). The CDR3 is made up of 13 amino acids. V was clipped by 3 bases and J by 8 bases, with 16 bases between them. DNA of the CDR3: TGTGCCTGGAGCGTGGGGGGGGCTGGAGGCTACACCTTC. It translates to CAWSVGGAGGYTF.

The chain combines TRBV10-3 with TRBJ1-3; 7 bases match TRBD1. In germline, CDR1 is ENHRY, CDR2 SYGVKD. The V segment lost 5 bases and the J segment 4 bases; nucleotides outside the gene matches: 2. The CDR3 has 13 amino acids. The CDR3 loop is CAISSQGGNTIYF. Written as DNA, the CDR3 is TGTGCCATCAGTTCACAGGGGGGAAACACCATATATTTT.

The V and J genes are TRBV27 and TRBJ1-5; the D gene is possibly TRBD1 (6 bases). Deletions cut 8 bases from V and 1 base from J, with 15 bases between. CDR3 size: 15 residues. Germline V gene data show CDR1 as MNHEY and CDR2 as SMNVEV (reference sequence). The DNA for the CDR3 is TGTGCCAGCGGGTGGGGAGGGGGAAGCAATCAGCCCCAGCATTTT. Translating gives CASGWGGGSNQPQHF.

The CDR3 loop reads CASSSGTGSREDEQFF. CDR3 bases: TGTGCCAGCAGCTCCGGGACAGGGTCGCGGGAGGATGAGCAGTTCTTC. The chain uses TRBV5-8 and TRBJ2-1, with TRBD1 as a possible D gene (9 bases). Trimming removed 3 bases at V and 8 bases at J, with 21 bases between. In germline, CDR1 is SGHTS, CDR2 YDEGEE. The CDR3 spans 16 residues.

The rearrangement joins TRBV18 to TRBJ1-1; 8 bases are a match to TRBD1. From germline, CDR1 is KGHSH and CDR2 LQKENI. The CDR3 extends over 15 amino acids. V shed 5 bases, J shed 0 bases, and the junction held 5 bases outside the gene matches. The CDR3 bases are TGTGCCAGCTCATTAGGACAGGGTATGAACACTGAAGCTTTCTTT. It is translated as CASSLGQGMNTEAFF.

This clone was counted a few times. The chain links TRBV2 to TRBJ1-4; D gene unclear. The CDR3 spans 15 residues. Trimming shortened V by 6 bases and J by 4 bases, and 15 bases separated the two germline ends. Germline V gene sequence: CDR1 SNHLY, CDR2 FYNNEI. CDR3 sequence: CASSVVVGSNEKLFF. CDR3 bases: TGTGCCAGCAGCGTAGTGGTGGGGAGTAATGAAAAACTGTTTTTT.

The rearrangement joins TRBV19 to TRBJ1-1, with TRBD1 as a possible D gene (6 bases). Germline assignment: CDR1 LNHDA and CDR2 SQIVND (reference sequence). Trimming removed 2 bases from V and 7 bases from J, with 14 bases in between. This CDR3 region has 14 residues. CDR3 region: CASSISRTALEAFF. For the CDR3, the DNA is TGTGCCAGTAGTATATCCCGGACAGCCCTTGAAGCTTTCTTT.

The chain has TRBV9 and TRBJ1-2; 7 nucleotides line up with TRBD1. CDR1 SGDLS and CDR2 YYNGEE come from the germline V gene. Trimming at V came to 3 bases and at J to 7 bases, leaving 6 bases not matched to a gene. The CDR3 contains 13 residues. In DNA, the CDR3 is TGTGCCAGCAGCGGACAGGGTCCGTCTGGCTACACCTTC. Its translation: CASSGQGPSGYTF.

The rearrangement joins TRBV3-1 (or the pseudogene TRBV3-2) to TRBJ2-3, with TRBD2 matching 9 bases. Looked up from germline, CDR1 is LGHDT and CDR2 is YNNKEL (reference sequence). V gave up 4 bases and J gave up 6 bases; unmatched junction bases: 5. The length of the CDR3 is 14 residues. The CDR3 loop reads CASSLPSGADTQYF. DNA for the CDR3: TGTGCCAGCAGCCTCCCTAGCGGGGCGGATACGCAGTATTTT.

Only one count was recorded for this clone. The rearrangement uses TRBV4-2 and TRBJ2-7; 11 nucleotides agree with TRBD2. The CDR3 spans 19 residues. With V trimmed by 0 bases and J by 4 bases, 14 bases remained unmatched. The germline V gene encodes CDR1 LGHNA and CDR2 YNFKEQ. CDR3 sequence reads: CASSQDLPRTSGRVYEQYF. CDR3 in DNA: TGTGCCAGCAGCCAAGATTTACCCCGGACTAGCGGGCGTGTGTACGAGCAGTACTTC.

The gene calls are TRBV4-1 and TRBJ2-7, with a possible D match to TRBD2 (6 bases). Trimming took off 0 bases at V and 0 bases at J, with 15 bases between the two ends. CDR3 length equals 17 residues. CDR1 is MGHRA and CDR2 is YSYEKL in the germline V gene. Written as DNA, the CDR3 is TGCGCCAGCAGCCAAGATCGAGGCGGGGTCCCCTCCTACGAGCAGTACTTC. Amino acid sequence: CASSQDRGGVPSYEQYF.

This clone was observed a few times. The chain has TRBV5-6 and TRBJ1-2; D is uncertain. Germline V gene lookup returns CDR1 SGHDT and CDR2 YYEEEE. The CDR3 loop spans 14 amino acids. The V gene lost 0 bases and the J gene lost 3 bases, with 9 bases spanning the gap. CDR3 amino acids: CASSLVGSYYGYTF. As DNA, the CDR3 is TGTGCCAGCAGCTTGGTCGGGTCTTACTATGGCTACACCTTC.

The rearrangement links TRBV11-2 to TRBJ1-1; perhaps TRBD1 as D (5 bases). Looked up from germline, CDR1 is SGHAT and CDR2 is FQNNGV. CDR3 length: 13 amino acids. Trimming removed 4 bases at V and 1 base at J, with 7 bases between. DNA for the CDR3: TGTGCCAGCAGCTGGGGGGGGAACACTGAAGCTTTCTTT. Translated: CASSWGGNTEAFF. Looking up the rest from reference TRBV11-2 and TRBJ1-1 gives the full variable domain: EAGVAQSPRYKIIEKRQSVAFWCNPISGHATLYWYQQILGQGPKLLIQFQNNGVVDDSQLPKDRFSAERLKGVDSTLKIQPAKLEDSAVYLCASSWGGNTEAFFGQGTRLTVV.

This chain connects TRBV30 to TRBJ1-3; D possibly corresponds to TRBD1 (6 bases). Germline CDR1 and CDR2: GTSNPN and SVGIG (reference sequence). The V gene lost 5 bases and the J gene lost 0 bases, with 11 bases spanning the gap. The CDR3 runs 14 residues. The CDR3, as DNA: TGTGCCTGGCGACAGGCCTTCTCTGGAAACACCATATATTTT. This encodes CAWRQAFSGNTIYF.

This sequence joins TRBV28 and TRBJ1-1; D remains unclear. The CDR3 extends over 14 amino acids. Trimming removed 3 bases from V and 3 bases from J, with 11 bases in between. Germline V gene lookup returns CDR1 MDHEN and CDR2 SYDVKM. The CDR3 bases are TGTGCCAGCAGTTTGAGGGTGGCCTACACTGAAGCTTTCTTT. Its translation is CASSLRVAYTEAFF.

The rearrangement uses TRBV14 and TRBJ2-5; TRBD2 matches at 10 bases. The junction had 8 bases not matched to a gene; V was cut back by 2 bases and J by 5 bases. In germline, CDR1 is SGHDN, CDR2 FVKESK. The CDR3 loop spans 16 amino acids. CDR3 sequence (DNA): TGTGCCAGCAGCCAATGGGGACTAGCGACGGTCGAGACCCAGTACTTC. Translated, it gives CASSQWGLATVETQYF.

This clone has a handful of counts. The CDR3 bases are TGTGCCAGCAGTTTTGGGAGCCAAGAGACCCAGTACTTC. This encodes CASSFGSQETQYF. The rearrangement uses TRBV11-1 and TRBJ2-5; tentative D call: TRBD2 (5 bases). The CDR3 loop spans 13 amino acids. V dropped 6 bases and J dropped 1 base, with 9 bases sitting between them. The V gene's germline CDR1 is SGHAT and CDR2 FQDESV (reference sequence).

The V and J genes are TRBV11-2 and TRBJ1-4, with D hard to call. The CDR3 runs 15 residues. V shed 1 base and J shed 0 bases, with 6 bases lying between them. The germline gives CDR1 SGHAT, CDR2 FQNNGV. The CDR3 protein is CASSLGRSTNEKLFF. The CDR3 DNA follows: TGTGCCAGCAGCTTAGGCAGGTCAACTAATGAAAAACTGTTTTTT.

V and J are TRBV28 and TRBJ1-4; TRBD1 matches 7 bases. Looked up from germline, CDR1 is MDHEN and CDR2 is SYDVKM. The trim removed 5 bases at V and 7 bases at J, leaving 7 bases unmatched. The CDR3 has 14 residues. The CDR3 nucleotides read TGTGCCAGCAGTCCAGGGACAGTCCCTGAAAAACTGTTTTTT. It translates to CASSPGTVPEKLFF.

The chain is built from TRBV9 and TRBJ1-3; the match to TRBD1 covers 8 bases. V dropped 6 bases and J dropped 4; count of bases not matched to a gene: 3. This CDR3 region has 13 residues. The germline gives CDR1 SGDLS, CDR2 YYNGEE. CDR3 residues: CASTTGGGNTIYF. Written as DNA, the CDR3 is TGTGCCAGCACCACAGGGGGGGGAAACACCATATATTTT.

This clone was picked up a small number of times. CDR3 in DNA: TGTGCCAGCAGCTTAAGGTTTGCGGGCGGCGGGAGACTCTACTATGGCTACACCTTC. Its protein is CASSLRFAGGGRLYYGYTF. This chain links TRBV11-2 with TRBJ1-2; no definite D call. The CDR3 spans 19 residues. Trimming left V 2 bases short and J 3 bases short, with 25 bases between. CDR1 and CDR2 (germline): SGHAT, FQNNGV.